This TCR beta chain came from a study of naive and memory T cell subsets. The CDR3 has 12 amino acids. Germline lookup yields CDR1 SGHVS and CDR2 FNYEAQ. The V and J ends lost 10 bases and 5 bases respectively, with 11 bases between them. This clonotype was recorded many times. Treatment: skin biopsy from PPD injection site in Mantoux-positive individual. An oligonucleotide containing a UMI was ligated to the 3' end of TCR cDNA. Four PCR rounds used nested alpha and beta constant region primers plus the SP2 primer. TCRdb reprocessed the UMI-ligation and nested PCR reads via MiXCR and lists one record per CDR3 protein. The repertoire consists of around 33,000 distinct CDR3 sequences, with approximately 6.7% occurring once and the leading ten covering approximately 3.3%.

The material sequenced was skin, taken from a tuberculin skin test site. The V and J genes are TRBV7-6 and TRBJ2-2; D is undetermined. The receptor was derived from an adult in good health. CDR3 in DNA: TGTGCCAACCAGATGGGTACCGGGGAGCTGTTTTTT. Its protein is CANQMGTGELFF.